This note documents a single T cell receptor beta chain sequence. Its antigen remains unknown. The entry originates in a study of TIL therapy for anti-PD-1-resistant metastatic lung cancer. The time point: pre-treatment sample, taken before nivolumab and TIL therapy. Regarding the study as a whole: Patients were highly selected, enriched for treatment-naive, never-smoker and oncogene-addicted cases.

The immunoSEQ assay was v3. Assay used: immunoSEQ multiplex PCR; TCRdb lists only in-frame clones, some missing. This sample has tens of thousands of clones, with 80% to 90% found just once. Germline V gene sequence: CDR1 SGHRS, CDR2 YFSETQ. The V and J ends lost 3 bases and 8 bases, in that order; junction bases with no gene match: 9. CDR3 length: 16 residues. J is TRBJ1-4 and V is TRBV5-1, with TRBD1 matching over 11 bases. The starting material was blood, obtained at baseline. The receptor's source is a person between 25 and 79 years old with non-small cell lung cancer. The CDR3 DNA is TGCGCCAGCAGCTCCGGACAGGGGGCGGGAAGGGAAAAACTGTTTTTT. Encoded protein: CASSSGQGAGREKLFF. Based on the CDR3 plus reference TRBV5-1 and TRBJ1-4, the full variable domain is KAGVTQTPRYLIKTRGQQVTLSCSPISGHRSVSWYQQTPGQGLQFLFEYFSETQRNKGNFPGRFSGRQFSNSRSEMNVSTLELGDSALYLCASSSGQGAGREKLFFGSGTQLSVL.